The 23 T cell receptor beta chains below come from one sample, sequenced in a study of blood T cells in healthy people across ages. A J-beta primer mix and a sample-barcoded 5' primer were used in a second PCR of roughly 6 to 11 cycles. A single record per CDR3 protein comes from TCRdb applying MiXCR to the 5' RACE reads. The sample yields 1.5 million to 2 million distinct CDR3 sequences, roughly two fifths seen once. Sequenced input: blood. These TCRs come from a human donor in good health.

This clonotype has a handful of counts. This chain connects TRBV6-2 or TRBV6-3 to TRBJ2-3; D ambiguous. Germline CDR1 reads MNHEY; CDR2 reads SVGEGT. V was cut by 5 bases and J by 10 bases, with 16 bases left in between. The CDR3 covers 13 residues. The CDR3 DNA is TGTGCCAGCAGTCCGGAACCGGAAATGGCGCAGTATTTT. Translation: CASSPEPEMAQYF.

The chain couples TRBV9 to TRBJ2-1; TRBD1 or TRBD2 may be the D gene (5 bases each). V shed 0 bases and J shed 9 bases, with 10 bases lying between them. The germline V gene encodes CDR1 SGDLS and CDR2 YYNGEE. The CDR3 loop spans 13 amino acids. CDR3 amino acids: CASSVALGGEQFF. CDR3 nucleotide sequence: TGTGCCAGCAGCGTAGCTCTTGGGGGTGAGCAGTTCTTC.

V usage is TRBV5-1 and J usage is TRBJ1-2; 9 bases line up with TRBD1. The junction had 8 bases not matched to a gene; V was cut back by 4 bases and J by 4 bases. Germline lookup yields CDR1 SGHRS and CDR2 YFSETQ. CDR3 size: 15 residues. The CDR3 coding sequence is TGCGCCAGCAGCCCCGGGACAGGGAAAGCCTATGGCTACACCTTC. Residues: CASSPGTGKAYGYTF.

J is TRBJ2-7 and V is TRBV20-1; D gene uncertain. V shed 0 bases and J shed 3 bases, with 9 bases lying between them. The CDR3 consists of 13 residues. Germline lookup yields CDR1 DFQATT and CDR2 SNEGSKA (reference sequence). CDR3 region: CSAREHVFYEQYF. CDR3 in DNA: TGCAGTGCTAGAGAACATGTTTTCTACGAGCAGTACTTC.

This clonotype was picked up a small number of times. The rearrangement uses TRBV29-1 and TRBJ1-1; perhaps TRBD1 as D (5 bases). Germline V lookup: CDR1 SQVTM, CDR2 ANQGSEA. CDR3 length: 12 amino acids. The V end lost 6 bases, the J end lost 8 bases, and 16 bases lay between the germline ends. For the CDR3, the DNA is TGCAGCGTGGAGGGTGGGGGTGACGAAGCTTTCTTT. Its protein product is CSVEGGGDEAFF. The entire variable domain, with the rest obtained from reference TRBV29-1 and TRBJ1-1, is as follows: SAVISQKPSRDICQRGTSLTIQCQVDSQVTMMFWYRQQPGQSLTLIATANQGSEATYESGFVIDKFPISRPNLTFSTLTVSNMSPEDSSIYLCSVEGGGDEAFFGQGTRLTVV.

V gene TRBV4-3 combines with J gene TRBJ2-3; D is unresolved. V was pared by 1 base and J by 4 bases, with 9 bases between. The CDR3 loop spans 14 amino acids. Germline V gene lookup returns CDR1 LGHNA and CDR2 YSLEER. The CDR3 region is CASSQGLSPDTQYF. CDR3 nucleotides: TGCGCCAGCAGCCAAGGACTCTCGCCAGATACGCAGTATTTT.

In this sample, this clonotype turned up a few times. J is TRBJ2-5 and V is TRBV6-5; TRBD2 matches at 7 bases. The CDR3 covers 16 residues. V shed 2 bases, J shed 4 bases, and the junction held 10 bases outside the gene matches. Germline lookup yields CDR1 MNHEY and CDR2 SVGAGI. The CDR3 sequence is CASSYPAGEIGETQYF. CDR3 sequence (DNA): TGTGCCAGCAGTTACCCGGCGGGGGAGATCGGAGAGACCCAGTACTTC.

In its sample, this clonotype was seen a few times. The gene calls are TRBV24-1 and TRBJ2-1; D gene unclear. The J call may be in error: the DNA end matches TRBJ2-7 better. Germline assignment: CDR1 KGHDR and CDR2 SFDVKD. The CDR3 spans 11 residues. The CDR3 is CATSEYNEQYF. In DNA form, the CDR3 reads TGTGCCACCAGTGAGTACAATGAGCAGTACTTC.

This clonotype was seen a handful of times. The rearrangement joins TRBV7-8 to TRBJ2-7, with TRBD1 matching 7 bases. Germline lookup yields CDR1 SGHVS and CDR2 FQNEAQ. Trimming took 5 bases from V and 6 from J; bases not matched to a gene: 19. The CDR3 has 17 amino acids. The CDR3 spells CASSLLSIGQATLEQYF. Written as DNA, the CDR3 is TGTGCCAGCAGCCTCCTCTCTATTGGACAGGCTACCCTCGAGCAGTACTTC.

The sample holds a few counts of this clonotype. The chain is built from TRBV12-3 or TRBV12-4 and TRBJ1-1; 8 positions agree with TRBD1. The CDR3 length is 15 residues. J was trimmed by 3 bases and V by 7 bases; bases with no gene match: 10. The CDR3 DNA sequence: TGTGCCAGCACTCTACAGGGGGGTGCGGACACTGAAGCTTTCTTT. Translated: CASTLQGGADTEAFF.

The V gene is TRBV7-2, the J gene TRBJ2-1; no firm D call. Trimming shortened V by 0 bases and J by 15 bases, and 15 bases separated the two germline ends. Per germline, CDR1 SGHTA and CDR2 FQGNSA. The CDR3 has 13 amino acids. CDR3 residues: CASSLAFGKFVFF. The CDR3 DNA reads as TGTGCCAGCAGCTTAGCGTTCGGAAAGTTCGTGTTCTTC.

Regarding this clonotype: A junction end diverges from the germline sequence, so it may reflect a read error. This rearrangement joins TRBV11-1 to TRBJ2-1; D ambiguous. Germline CDR1 and CDR2: SGHAT and FQDESV (reference sequence). This CDR3 spans 13 amino acids. Here the CDR3 reads CVSSFSGYNEQFF. DNA for the CDR3: TGTGTCAGCAGCTTTTCCGGGTACAATGAGCAGTTCTTC.

The chain combines TRBV12-5 with TRBJ2-5, with 9 positions matching TRBD1. The germline CDR1 and CDR2 sequences are LGHNT and FRNRAP. V shed 5 bases and J 7 bases; nucleotides not matched to a gene: 20. The CDR3 runs to 18 residues. This CDR3 reads CASGTPLRGQGGVGTQYF. CDR3 DNA sequence: TGTGCTAGTGGTACCCCTCTTAGGGGACAGGGTGGAGTCGGGACCCAGTACTTC.

The chain links TRBV7-8 to TRBJ2-1; 7 bases agree with TRBD2. V lost 1 base, J lost 8 bases, and 5 bases stayed unmatched. Looked up from germline, CDR1 is SGHVS and CDR2 is FQNEAQ. This CDR3 has 14 amino acids. CDR3: CASSLVTSMYEQFF. Written as DNA, the CDR3 is TGTGCCAGCAGCTTAGTGACTAGCATGTATGAGCAGTTCTTC.

This chain links TRBV11-2 with TRBJ2-4; 10 bases are shared with TRBD2. The germline gives CDR1 SGHAT, CDR2 FQNNGV. With V trimmed by 8 bases and J by 13 bases, 11 bases remained unmatched. The CDR3 runs to 13 residues. CDR3 in amino acids: CASQGLAYNEQYF. The CDR3 DNA is TGTGCCAGCCAGGGACTAGCGTACAATGAGCAGTACTTC.

J is TRBJ1-1 and V is TRBV20-1, with 7 bases matching TRBD1. The junction had 6 bases not matched to a gene; V was cut back by 5 bases and J by 0 bases. Germline CDR1 reads DFQATT; CDR2 reads SNEGSKA (reference sequence). This CDR3 comprises 14 residues. DNA for the CDR3: TGCAGTGCTTCGACAGGGAACATGAACACTGAAGCTTTCTTT. It is translated as CSASTGNMNTEAFF.

This clonotype was seen at least ten times. The V call is TRBV6-6, the J call TRBJ2-7; D not certain. With 5 bases removed from V and 4 bases from J, the gap between germline ends came to 6 bases. Germline V CDR1 and CDR2: MNHNY, SVGAGI (reference sequence). The CDR3 sequence is 11 residues long. Written as DNA, the CDR3 is TGTGCCAGCAGTAAAAAGTACGAGCAGTACTTC. Translation: CASSKKYEQYF.

The chain has TRBV29-1 and TRBJ1-1, with TRBD1 identical over 8 bases. Germline V gives CDR1 SQVTM, CDR2 ANQGSEA. The CDR3 is made up of 13 amino acids. V shed 7 bases and J 4 bases; nucleotides not matched to a gene: 8. The CDR3 bases are TGCAGCGGGGCAGGACAGGGCGGCACTGAAGCTTTCTTT. Translating it yields CSGAGQGGTEAFF.

This chain joins TRBV13 and TRBJ2-1, with D hard to call. The CDR3 spans 14 residues. Germline values: CDR1 PRHDT, CDR2 FYEKMQ (reference sequence). Trimming removed 1 base from V and 5 bases from J, with 9 bases in between. The CDR3 loop reads CASSLVAHDNEQFF. In DNA form, the CDR3 reads TGTGCCAGCAGCTTAGTGGCCCATGACAATGAGCAGTTCTTC.

Note on this clonotype: A read error is possible here, since a much larger clone lies one base away. The V gene is TRBV20-1, the J gene TRBJ2-7, with a weak D call TRBD2 (7 bases). This CDR3 is 14 amino acids long. Looked up from germline, CDR1 is DFQATT and CDR2 is SNEGSKA (reference sequence). The CDR3 protein is CRARWAGATYEQYF. In DNA form, the CDR3 reads TGCCGTGCTAGATGGGCGGGGGCCACCTACGAGCAGTACTTC.

This clonotype has a handful of counts. V and J are TRBV7-3 and TRBJ2-5, with 12 nucleotides matching TRBD1. The germline gives CDR1 SGHTA, CDR2 FQGTGA. The ends lost 2 bases at V and 1 base at J; junction bases unmatched: 14. The length of the CDR3 is 20 residues. The CDR3 protein is CASSLCGTGGVVWTQETQYF. CDR3 in DNA: TGTGCCAGCAGCTTATGCGGGACAGGGGGCGTTGTTTGGACCCAAGAGACCCAGTACTTC.

This clonotype was detected ten times or more. This chain uses TRBV29-1 with TRBJ2-6; D uncertain. This CDR3 comprises 13 residues. V gave up 4 bases and J gave up 3 bases, with 7 bases separating them. CDR1 and CDR2 from the germline V gene are SQVTM and ANQGSEA. Written as DNA, the CDR3 is TGCAGCGTTGTGGTGGTTGGGGCCAACGTCCTGACTTTC. Encoded protein: CSVVVVGANVLTF. The variable domain in full, with the rest retrieved from reference TRBV29-1 and TRBJ2-6, is SAVISQKPSRDICQRGTSLTIQCQVDSQVTMMFWYRQQPGQSLTLIATANQGSEATYESGFVIDKFPISRPNLTFSTLTVSNMSPEDSSIYLCSVVVVGANVLTFGAGSRLTVL.

In this sample, this clonotype turned up a few times. A much larger clone lies a single base off, so this may be a read error. The chain has TRBV27 and TRBJ2-7; D is perhaps TRBD1 (6 bases). The CDR3 contains 12 residues. The V end was cut by 8 bases, the J end by 7 bases, with 15 bases between. The germline CDR1 and CDR2 sequences are MNHEY and SMNVEV (reference sequence). DNA for the CDR3: TGTGCCAGCGGTAGGGGGTCGGATGAGCAGTACTTC. Translation: CASGRGSDEQYF.